A single sample is the source of the 24 T cell receptor beta chains below, sequenced in a study of cytomegalovirus exposure and HLA in healthy donors. PCR was performed using 60 Vbeta and 13 Jbeta primers. TCRdb's table, derived via immunoSEQ multiplex PCR, lists solely in-frame clones and lacks some. Of about 190,000 clones in the sample, roughly four fifths were seen once. Sequenced sample: PBMCs. Receptor source: a woman in her twenties or thirties in good health and CMV-seropositive.

The table lists this clone with a count of one. CDR3 region: CASSSRLDYEQYF. CDR3 sequence (DNA): TGCGCCAGCAGCTCTCGACTAGACTACGAGCAGTACTTC. V and J are TRBV10-1 and TRBJ2-7; perhaps TRBD2 as D (6 bases). From germline, CDR1 is WNHNN and CDR2 SYGVQD (reference sequence). This CDR3 has 13 residues. The V gene lost 6 bases and the J gene lost 3 bases, with 12 bases spanning the gap.

The chain recombines TRBV6-1 with TRBJ2-6; D is unclear. The CDR3 is made up of 15 amino acids. The germline CDR1 and CDR2 sequences are MNHNS and SASEGT. Trimming took off 5 bases at V and 2 bases at J, with 10 bases between the two ends. The CDR3 DNA reads TGTGCCAGCAGTTTCGCGCAGGCTGGGGCCAACGTCCTGACTTTC. Translation gives CASSFAQAGANVLTF.

The chain couples TRBV29-1 to TRBJ2-1, with TRBD2 matching 7 bases. The CDR3 sequence is 12 residues long. The J segment lost 8 bases and the V segment lost 4 bases, leaving 5 bases of the junction unmatched. CDR1 is SQVTM and CDR2 is ANQGSEA in the germline V gene. CDR3 amino acids: CSVAREVYEQFF. Here the CDR3 DNA reads TGCAGCGTTGCCCGGGAGGTCTATGAGCAGTTCTTC.

V is TRBV11-2 and J is TRBJ1-1, with TRBD1 as a possible D gene (6 bases). Germline V gene lookup returns CDR1 SGHAT and CDR2 FQNNGV. The CDR3 covers 15 residues. Between the trimmed V and J ends, which lost 0 bases and 6 bases, there was a span of 14 bases. Here the CDR3 DNA reads TGTGCCAGCAGCTTAGATCACACAGGGAAGGCTGAAGCTTTCTTT. The encoded protein is CASSLDHTGKAEAFF.

This clone is a singleton in its sample. The chain recombines TRBV6-6 with TRBJ1-2; a possible D gene is TRBD1 (6 bases). Deletions cut 2 bases from V and 7 bases from J, with 11 bases between. Germline V gene sequence: CDR1 MNHNY, CDR2 SVGAGI (reference sequence). The CDR3 covers 13 residues. CDR3 sequence reads: CASSYAQGTGYTF. CDR3 nucleotide sequence: TGTGCCAGCAGTTACGCACAGGGAACTGGCTACACCTTC.

The CDR3 spells CASRFEQYF. In nucleotides, the CDR3 is TGTGCTTCGAGATTCGAGCAGTACTTC. The gene calls are TRBV6-4 and TRBJ2-7; D not resolved. Germline V CDR1 and CDR2: MRHNA, SNTAGT. The CDR3 contains 9 residues.

The chain has TRBV7-9 and TRBJ2-5; 7 nucleotides agree with TRBD2. V lost 6 bases to trimming and J lost 4 bases; unmatched junction nucleotides: 11. The CDR3 runs 15 residues. Germline lookup yields CDR1 SEHNR and CDR2 FQNEAQ (reference sequence). CDR3 DNA: TGTGCCAGCAGTGAATCCGGGAGGAGGGGAGAGACCCAGTACTTC. It specifies CASSESGRRGETQYF.

In this sample, this clone turned up a few times. The chain combines TRBV15 with TRBJ1-2, with D unclear. Trimming shortened V by 0 bases and J by 4 bases, and 6 bases separated the two germline ends. The germline V gene has CDR1 LNHNV and CDR2 YYDKDF (reference sequence). The CDR3 totals 13 residues. For the CDR3, the DNA is TGTGCCACCAGCAGAGATGAGGTCTATGGCTACACCTTC. Encoded protein: CATSRDEVYGYTF. The full variable domain, its missing parts supplied by reference TRBV15 and TRBJ1-2, is DAMVIQNPRYQVTQFGKPVTLSCSQTLNHNVMYWYQQKSSQAPKLLFHYYDKDFNNEADTPDNFQSRRPNTSFCFLDIRSPGLGDTAMYLCATSRDEVYGYTFGSGTRLTVV.

This clone was seen a handful of times. The rearrangement joins TRBV7-9 to TRBJ2-1; 7 bases match TRBD2. This CDR3 region has 15 residues. CDR1 and CDR2 from the germline V gene are SEHNR and FQNEAQ (reference sequence). V shed 4 bases and J 8 bases; nucleotides not matched to a gene: 11. CDR3 region: CASSSSRELNYEQFF. The DNA of the CDR3 is TGTGCCAGCAGCTCCTCGCGGGAGCTAAACTATGAGCAGTTCTTC.

Regarding this clone: Other DNA sequences in the same sample also yield this CDR3. The chain recombines TRBV6-5 with TRBJ1-5, with 8 bases matching TRBD1. The germline V gene has CDR1 MNHEY and CDR2 SVGAGI. The CDR3 contains 14 residues. The V and J ends lost 6 bases and 4 bases, in that order; junction bases with no gene match: 5. This chain's CDR3 is CASSPGTGNQPQHF. The CDR3 nucleotides are TGTGCCAGCAGCCCCGGGACAGGTAATCAGCCCCAGCATTTT.

This chain connects TRBV6-5 to TRBJ2-7; D remains ambiguous. With 0 bases removed from V and 5 bases from J, the gap between germline ends came to 14 bases. The CDR3 covers 15 residues. Germline loops: CDR1 MNHEY, CDR2 SVGAGI. The CDR3 spells CASSYSRLGNNEQYF. The CDR3 nucleotides read TGTGCCAGCAGTTACTCGAGGCTGGGTAACAACGAGCAGTACTTC.

As concerns this clone: One end of the junction does not line up with germline, which may come from a read error. This rearrangement joins TRBV7-9 to TRBJ2-3; 9 nucleotides line up with TRBD2. CDR1 is SEHNR and CDR2 is FQNEAQ in the germline V gene (reference sequence). This CDR3 is built from 13 residues. Here the CDR3 reads CASTPHGLAGYDF. The CDR3 bases are TGTGCCAGCACCCCACATGGGCTAGCGGGATACGATTTT.

The chain has TRBV29-1 and TRBJ2-1, with 8 bases identical to TRBD1. V gave up 4 bases and J gave up 0 bases; unmatched junction bases: 2. This CDR3 is built from 14 residues. Germline V gives CDR1 SQVTM, CDR2 ANQGSEA. CDR3 amino acids: CSVVGQGSYNEQFF. CDR3 in DNA: TGCAGCGTTGTAGGACAGGGCTCCTACAATGAGCAGTTCTTC.

The chain is built from TRBV21-1 and TRBJ2-1; the listed D gene, TRBD2, was not tested against the DNA. TRBV21-1 counts as a pseudogene. CDR3 length: 17 amino acids. For the CDR3, the DNA is TGTGCCAGCAGCAATCCCCGGCTAGCGGGTCCCTACAATGAGCAGTTCTTC. Translating gives CASSNPRLAGPYNEQFF.

For this clone: The same CDR3 is also encoded by other DNA sequences in this sample. The V gene is TRBV28, the J gene TRBJ1-2; D is ambiguous. Germline assignment: CDR1 MDHEN and CDR2 SYDVKM. V lost 6 bases to trimming and J lost 1 base, with 12 bases between them. The CDR3 covers 14 residues. The CDR3 sequence is CASSLPGGNYGYTF. DNA for the CDR3: TGTGCCAGCAGCCTCCCAGGAGGTAACTATGGCTACACCTTC.

J is TRBJ2-3 and V is TRBV7-9; D might be TRBD2 (6 bases). The germline V gene has CDR1 SEHNR and CDR2 FQNEAQ (reference sequence). This CDR3 has 16 amino acids. With 3 bases removed from V and 1 base from J, the gap between germline ends came to 14 bases. CDR3 amino acids: CASSFQAGSGTDTQYF. CDR3 nucleotide sequence: TGTGCCAGCAGCTTTCAAGCGGGCTCGGGCACAGATACGCAGTATTTT.

This clone was detected only a few times. The chain links TRBV5-1 to TRBJ1-1; D unresolved. Trimming took 0 bases from V and 0 from J, leaving 9 bases between them. Germline V gene sequence: CDR1 SGHRS, CDR2 YFSETQ. The CDR3 sequence is 15 residues long. The CDR3 coding sequence is TGCGCCAGCAGCTTGGCCCCAGTCATGAACACTGAAGCTTTCTTT. Translating it yields CASSLAPVMNTEAFF.

This chain joins TRBV5-5 and TRBJ2-1; 11 nucleotides match TRBD2. The germline V gene has CDR1 SGHKS and CDR2 YYEKEE (reference sequence). There are 17 residues in the CDR3. The V gene end was trimmed by 2 bases and the J gene end by 4 bases; junction bases not matched to a gene: 8. The CDR3 spells CASSFGGLAVVYNEQFF. CDR3 coding DNA: TGTGCCAGCAGCTTTGGGGGACTAGCGGTCGTTTACAATGAGCAGTTCTTC.

V is TRBV4-1 and J is TRBJ2-2; weak D call: TRBD2 (7 bases). V lost 4 bases and J lost 4, with 10 bases in between. This CDR3 is built from 14 residues. Germline V CDR1 and CDR2: MGHRA, YSYEKL. The CDR3 region is CASSPRGATGELFF. The DNA of the CDR3 is TGCGCCAGCAGCCCCCGGGGGGCCACCGGGGAGCTGTTTTTT.

The chain links TRBV2 to TRBJ2-2; D gene uncertain. V was cut by 6 bases and J by 1 base, with 6 bases left in between. CDR1 is SNHLY, CDR2 FYNNEI, per germline. This CDR3 is 13 amino acids long. The DNA for the CDR3 is TGTGCCAGCAGCTACGGGAACACCGGGGAGCTGTTTTTT. It codes for CASSYGNTGELFF.

The rearrangement joins TRBV5-8 to TRBJ2-1; TRBD2 matches 10 bases. J lost 4 bases, V lost 2 bases, and 9 bases had no gene match. CDR1 SGHTS and CDR2 YDEGEE come from the germline V gene. The CDR3 length is 17 residues. For the CDR3, the DNA is TGTGCCAGCAGCTTACTTCCACTAGCGGGATTTTACAATGAGCAGTTCTTC. Encoded protein: CASSLLPLAGFYNEQFF.

The genes are TRBV28 and TRBJ2-5; TRBD1 agrees at 7 bases. The J call is uncertain, as TRBJ2-7 better fits the DNA end. CDR1 and CDR2 from the germline V gene are MDHEN and SYDVKM. The CDR3 length is 15 residues. In DNA, the CDR3 is TGTGCCAGCAGGGGCCCGGGACAGCTCTCCTACGAGCAGTACTTC. Amino acids: CASRGPGQLSYEQYF.

A few counts support this clone. The V call is TRBV5-4, the J call TRBJ2-7, with 9 bases fitting TRBD1. CDR1 and CDR2 (germline): SGHNT, YYREEE (reference sequence). The ends lost 3 bases at V and 3 bases at J; junction bases unmatched: 19. The CDR3 length is 19 residues. Here the CDR3 reads CASSSAGPRTGEILYEQYF. Written as DNA, the CDR3 is TGTGCCAGCAGCTCGGCGGGCCCGCGGACAGGGGAAATCCTCTACGAGCAGTACTTC.

The V call is TRBV6-5, the J call TRBJ2-2; D is ambiguous. CDR3 length: 13 residues. The germline V gene encodes CDR1 MNHEY and CDR2 SVGAGI. V was trimmed by 3 bases and J by 6 bases, leaving 8 bases between them. CDR3 nucleotide sequence: TGTGCCAGCAGTTATGAGGAACCCGGGGAGCTGTTTTTT. Its translation: CASSYEEPGELFF.